The 14 T cell receptor beta chains below were found in one sample sequenced in a study of blood T cell repertoires in COVID-19. Assay: immunoSEQ multiplex PCR; the TCRdb copy retains only in-frame clones and omits some. This table has around 300,000 clones, 88% appearing once. Source material: PBMCs or T cells enriched from blood (not recorded which). The source is a woman aged 45-65 years who had recovered from COVID-19.

This sequence joins TRBV6-5 and TRBJ1-5; maybe TRBD1 (6 bases). Germline CDR1 reads MNHEY; CDR2 reads SVGAGI. V was trimmed by 5 bases and J by 1 base, leaving 12 bases between them. CDR3 length: 15 amino acids. The CDR3 DNA reads as TGTGCCAGCAGTCAACAAGGACAGAGCAATCAGCCCCAGCATTTT. Its translation: CASSQQGQSNQPQHF.

CDR3 coding DNA: TGTGCCAGCAGCTCAGGGACTTACACCGGGGAGCTGTTTTTT. This translates into CASSSGTYTGELFF. The chain is built from TRBV7-3 and TRBJ2-2, with a tentative D call TRBD2 (6 bases). V lost 4 bases and J 3 bases, leaving 9 bases between the germline ends. CDR1 and CDR2 (germline): SGHTA, FQGTGA. The CDR3 loop spans 14 amino acids.

This clone was seen only once. This rearrangement joins TRBV7-2 to TRBJ2-3; 8 nucleotides line up with TRBD2. V trimming: 0 bases; J trimming: 3 bases; junction bases outside the gene matches: 2. Germline V gives CDR1 SGHTA, CDR2 FQGNSA. The CDR3 has 15 amino acids. In DNA, the CDR3 is TGTGCCAGCAGCTTAGCTAGCGGGATAACAGATACGCAGTATTTT. Translated: CASSLASGITDTQYF.

The chain combines TRBV5-1 with TRBJ2-1; 8 positions match TRBD2. After removal of 2 bases from V and 0 bases from J, the junction contained 1 base not matched to a gene. The length of the CDR3 is 15 residues. Germline CDR1 reads SGHRS; CDR2 reads YFSETQ. CDR3 sequence reads: CASSFSGDSYNEQFF. As DNA, the CDR3 is TGCGCCAGCAGCTTTAGCGGGGACTCCTACAATGAGCAGTTCTTC.

This sequence joins TRBV12-5 and TRBJ2-5; the D is unclear. V was trimmed by 1 base and J by 2 bases, leaving 5 bases between them. There are 13 residues in the CDR3. Germline V CDR1 and CDR2: LGHNT, FRNRAP. The CDR3 loop is CASGLGLQETQYF. DNA for the CDR3: TGTGCTAGTGGTTTGGGACTTCAAGAGACCCAGTACTTC.

This rearrangement joins TRBV4-3 to TRBJ1-6; 9 nucleotides line up with TRBD1. The CDR3 extends over 15 amino acids. The V and J ends lost 0 bases and 9 bases, in that order; junction bases with no gene match: 3. CDR1 is LGHNA, CDR2 YSLEER, per germline. The CDR3 is CASSQEDRGRSPLHF. In DNA, the CDR3 is TGCGCCAGCAGCCAAGAGGACAGGGGCCGTTCACCCCTCCACTTT.

The J gene is TRBJ2-3, the V gene TRBV10-2, with 8 nucleotides matching TRBD2. This CDR3 is 17 amino acids long. Germline CDR1 and CDR2: WSHSY and SAAADI. V lost 3 bases and J lost 4; bases outside the gene matches: 12. CDR3 in DNA: TGCGCCAGCAGTGAAACCTTTAGCGGGATGGGGTCAGATACGCAGTATTTT. As protein: CASSETFSGMGSDTQYF.

The gene calls are TRBV5-4 and TRBJ1-5; D is perhaps TRBD1 (5 bases). The length of the CDR3 is 14 residues. Trimming took 0 bases from V and 4 from J, leaving 8 bases between them. CDR1 SGHNT and CDR2 YYREEE come from the germline V gene (reference sequence). CDR3 bases: TGTGCCAGCAGCTTGGGTGGGGGGAATCAGCCCCAGCATTTT. It translates to CASSLGGGNQPQHF.

The chain couples TRBV19 to TRBJ2-7; 7 bases align to TRBD2. The germline CDR1 and CDR2 sequences are LNHDA and SQIVND (reference sequence). The CDR3 length is 15 residues. Losses at the gene ends were 3 bases for V and 0 bases for J; bases not matched to a gene: 5. The CDR3 reads CASSMASGSSYEQYF. For the CDR3, the DNA is TGTGCCAGTAGTATGGCTAGCGGTAGCTCCTACGAGCAGTACTTC.

This chain connects TRBV18 to TRBJ1-1; a weak D match, TRBD1 (5 bases). Germline CDR1 reads KGHSH; CDR2 reads LQKENI. Trimming left V 5 bases short and J 1 base short, with 11 bases between. The CDR3 runs 14 residues. CDR3 bases: TGTGCCAGCTCAAACCAAGGACAGAACACTGAAGCTTTCTTT. Translating it yields CASSNQGQNTEAFF.

The gene calls are TRBV30 and TRBJ2-1; TRBD2 matches at 8 bases. V dropped 3 bases and J dropped 8; count of bases not matched to a gene: 9. The CDR3 spans 14 residues. The germline V gene encodes CDR1 GTSNPN and CDR2 SVGIG (reference sequence). CDR3 DNA: TGTGCCTGGAGCCCGGGACTAGGAAGTTATGAGCAGTTCTTC. Its protein product is CAWSPGLGSYEQFF.

This chain joins TRBV27 and TRBJ2-1, with 8 bases aligning to TRBD2. Germline V gene sequence: CDR1 MNHEY, CDR2 SMNVEV (reference sequence). The CDR3 is 17 amino acids. The V gene end was trimmed by 5 bases and the J gene end by 7 bases; junction bases not matched to a gene: 16. CDR3 in DNA: TGTGCCAGCAGTCCGAACGAGGGGACTAGTAGAAAGAATGAGCAGTTCTTC. This sequence encodes CASSPNEGTSRKNEQFF.

This clone was counted only a few times. The chain joins TRBV18 to TRBJ1-6, with 9 nucleotides matching TRBD1. Germline V gives CDR1 KGHSH, CDR2 LQKENI. The CDR3 loop spans 16 amino acids. The V and J ends lost 4 bases and 7 bases, in that order; junction bases with no gene match: 8. CDR3: CASSQEQGARNSPLHF. As DNA, the CDR3 is TGTGCCAGCTCACAAGAACAGGGGGCAAGAAATTCACCCCTCCACTTT.

V usage is TRBV5-5 and J usage is TRBJ2-6, with D perhaps TRBD1 (5 bases). Trimming removed 3 bases at V and 0 bases at J, with 19 bases between. This CDR3 comprises 19 residues. Per germline, CDR1 SGHKS and CDR2 YYEKEE (reference sequence). CDR3 loop: CASSSFDRLLSSGANVLTF. Written as DNA, the CDR3 is TGTGCCAGCAGCTCCTTTGACAGATTATTAAGCTCTGGGGCCAACGTCCTGACTTTC.